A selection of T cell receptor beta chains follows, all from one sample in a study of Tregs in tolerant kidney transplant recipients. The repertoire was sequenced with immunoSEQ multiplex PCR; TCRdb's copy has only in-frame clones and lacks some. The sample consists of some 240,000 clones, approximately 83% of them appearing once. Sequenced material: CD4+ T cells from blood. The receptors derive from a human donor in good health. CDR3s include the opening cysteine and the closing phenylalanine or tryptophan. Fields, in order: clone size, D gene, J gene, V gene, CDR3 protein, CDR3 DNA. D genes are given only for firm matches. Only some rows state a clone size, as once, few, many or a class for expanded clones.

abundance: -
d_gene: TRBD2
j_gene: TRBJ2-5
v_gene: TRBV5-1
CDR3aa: CASSLGLAGGQGTQYF
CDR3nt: TGCGCCAGCAGCTTGGGACTAGCGGGAGGCCAAGGGACCCAGTACTTC

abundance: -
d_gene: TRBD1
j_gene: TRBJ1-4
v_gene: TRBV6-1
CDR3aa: CASSGGTGLEKLFF
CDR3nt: TGTGCCAGCAGTGGTGGGACAGGGCTGGAAAAACTGTTTTTT

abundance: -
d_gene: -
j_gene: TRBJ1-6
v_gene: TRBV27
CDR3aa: CASRRGEGSPLHF
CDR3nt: TGTGCCAGCCGGCGGGGTGAGGGCTCACCCCTCCACTTT

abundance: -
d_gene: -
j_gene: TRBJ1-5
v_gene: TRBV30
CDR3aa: CAWNVGPNQPQHF
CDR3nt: TGTGCCTGGAACGTGGGGCCCAATCAGCCCCAGCATTTT

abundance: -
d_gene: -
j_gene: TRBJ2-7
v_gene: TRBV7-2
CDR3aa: CASSLGQGVNEQYF
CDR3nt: TGTGCCAGCAGCTTAGGGCAGGGAGTAAACGAGCAGTACTTC

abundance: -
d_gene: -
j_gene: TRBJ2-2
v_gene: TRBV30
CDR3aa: CAWRRGQNTGELFF
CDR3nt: TGTGCCTGGAGGAGGGGACAGAACACCGGGGAGCTGTTTTTT

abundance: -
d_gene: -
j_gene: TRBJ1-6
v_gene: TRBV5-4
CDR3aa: CASSLEGGASPLHF
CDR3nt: TGTGCCAGCAGCTTGGAGGGGGGTGCTTCACCCCTCCACTTT

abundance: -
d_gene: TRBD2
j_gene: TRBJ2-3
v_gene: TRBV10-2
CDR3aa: CASSRSSGADTQYF
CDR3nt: TGCGCCAGCAGTCGATCTAGCGGCGCAGATACGCAGTATTTT

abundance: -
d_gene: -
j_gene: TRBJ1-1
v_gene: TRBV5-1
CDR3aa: CASSPEGISNTEAFF
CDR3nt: TGCGCCAGCAGTCCGGAAGGGATTTCGAACACTGAAGCTTTCTTT

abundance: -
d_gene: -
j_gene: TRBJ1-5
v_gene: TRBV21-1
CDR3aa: CASSKHVEGGGGQPQHF
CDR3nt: TGTGCCAGCAGCAAGCACGTAGAAGGGGGAGGTGGTCAGCCCCAGCATTTT

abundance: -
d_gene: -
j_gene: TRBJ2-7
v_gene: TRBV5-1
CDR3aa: CASSLVRVGYEQYF
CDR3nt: TGCGCCAGCAGCTTGGTTAGGGTTGGATACGAGCAGTACTTC

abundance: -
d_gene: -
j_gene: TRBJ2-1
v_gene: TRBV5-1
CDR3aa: CASSLGSARDEQFF
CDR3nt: TGCGCCAGCAGCTTAGGTAGCGCCAGGGATGAGCAGTTCTTC

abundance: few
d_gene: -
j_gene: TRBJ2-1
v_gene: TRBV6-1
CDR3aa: CASSFGTVSYNEQFF
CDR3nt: TGTGCCAGCTCTTTCGGGACGGTTTCCTACAATGAGCAGTTCTTC

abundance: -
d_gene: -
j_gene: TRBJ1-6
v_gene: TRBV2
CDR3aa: CASSVGQPNSPLHF
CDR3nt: TGTGCCAGCAGTGTGGGTCAGCCGAATTCACCCCTCCACTTT

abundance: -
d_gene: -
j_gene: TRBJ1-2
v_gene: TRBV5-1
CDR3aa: CASSLSRSYGYTF
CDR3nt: TGCGCCAGCAGCTTGTCCCGGAGCTATGGCTACACCTTC

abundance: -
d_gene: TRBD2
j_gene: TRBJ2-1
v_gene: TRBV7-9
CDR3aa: CASGLAGDEQFF
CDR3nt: TGTGCCAGCGGACTAGCGGGAGATGAGCAGTTCTTC

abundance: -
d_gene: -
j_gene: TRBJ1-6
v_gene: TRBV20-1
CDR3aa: CSAKVGFTLHF
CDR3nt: TGCAGTGCCAAAGTAGGATTCACCCTCCACTTT

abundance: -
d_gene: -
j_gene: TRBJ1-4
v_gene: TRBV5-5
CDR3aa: CASSLKFSGEKLFF
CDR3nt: TGTGCCAGCAGCTTGAAGTTCTCGGGGGAAAAACTGTTTTTT

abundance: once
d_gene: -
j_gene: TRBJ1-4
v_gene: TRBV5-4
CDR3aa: CASSSLATNEKLFF
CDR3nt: TGTGCCAGCAGCTCCCTAGCAACTAATGAAAAACTGTTTTTT

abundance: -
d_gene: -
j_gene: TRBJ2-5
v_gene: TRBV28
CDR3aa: CASSLIAIQETQYF
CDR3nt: TGCGCCAGCAGTTTGATAGCGATCCAAGAGACCCAGTACTTC

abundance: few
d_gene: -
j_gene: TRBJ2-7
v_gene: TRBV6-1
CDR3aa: CASSEGPLREQYF
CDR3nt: TGTGCCAGCAGTGAAGGCCCACTCAGGGAGCAGTACTTC

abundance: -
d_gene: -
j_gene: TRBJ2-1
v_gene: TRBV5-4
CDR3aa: CASSLGRVWFF
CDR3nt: TGTGCCAGCAGCTTGGGGCGGGTGTGGTTCTTC

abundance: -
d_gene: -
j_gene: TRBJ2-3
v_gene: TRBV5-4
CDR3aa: CASSSRVATTTRTRADTQYF
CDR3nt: TGTGCCAGCAGCTCGCGGGTAGCGACGACCACTAGGACACGGGCAGATACGCAGTATTTT

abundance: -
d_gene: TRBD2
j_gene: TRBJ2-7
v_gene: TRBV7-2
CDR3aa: CASSAKGGGVAGPYEQYF
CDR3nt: TGTGCCAGCAGCGCCAAGGGAGGAGGGGTAGCGGGCCCTTACGAGCAGTACTTC

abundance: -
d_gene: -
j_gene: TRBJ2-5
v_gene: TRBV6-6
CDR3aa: CASRPTGYRETQYF
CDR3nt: TGTGCCAGCAGACCTACAGGGTACCGAGAGACCCAGTACTTC

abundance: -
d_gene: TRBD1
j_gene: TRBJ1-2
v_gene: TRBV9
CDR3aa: CASSVADRADGYTF
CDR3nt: TGTGCCAGCAGCGTAGCCGACAGGGCGGACGGCTACACCTTC

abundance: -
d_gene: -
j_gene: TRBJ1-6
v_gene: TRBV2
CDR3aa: CASSEGVQGYSPLHF
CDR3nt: TGTGCCAGCAGTGAAGGGGTACAGGGATATTCACCCCTCCACTTT

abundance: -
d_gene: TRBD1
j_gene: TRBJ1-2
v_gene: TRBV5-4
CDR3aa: CASSLEARGTTNYGYTF
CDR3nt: TGTGCCAGCAGCTTGGAAGCCAGGGGGACTACTAACTATGGCTACACCTTC

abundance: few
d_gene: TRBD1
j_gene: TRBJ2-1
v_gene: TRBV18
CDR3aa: CASSYLPGGPRPIVRGSSYNEQFF
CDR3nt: TGTGCCAGCTCATACCTTCCAGGGGGCCCGAGACCAATAGTGCGGGGAAGCTCCTACAATGAGCAGTTCTTC

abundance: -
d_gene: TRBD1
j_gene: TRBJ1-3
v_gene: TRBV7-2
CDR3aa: CASSVTGGLYF
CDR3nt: TGTGCCAGCAGCGTTACAGGGGGCTTGTATTTT

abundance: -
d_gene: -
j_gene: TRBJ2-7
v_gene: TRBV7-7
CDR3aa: CASSLVFSQQLHEQYF
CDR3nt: TGTGCCAGCAGCTTAGTTTTCTCGCAGCAGCTCCACGAGCAGTACTTC

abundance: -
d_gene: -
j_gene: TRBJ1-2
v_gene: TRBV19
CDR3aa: CASSIYPPRRSQGYTF
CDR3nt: TGTGCCAGTAGTATATACCCCCCCCGCAGGAGTCAGGGCTACACCTTC

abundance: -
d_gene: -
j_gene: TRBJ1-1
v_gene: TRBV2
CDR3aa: CASSIQGLGNTEAFF
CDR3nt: TGTGCCAGCAGCATACAGGGTCTTGGGAACACTGAAGCTTTCTTT

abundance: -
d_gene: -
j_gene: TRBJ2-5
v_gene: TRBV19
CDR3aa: CASSPPGAAGETQYF
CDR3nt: TGTGCCAGTAGTCCCCCCGGGGCGGCCGGAGAGACCCAGTACTTC

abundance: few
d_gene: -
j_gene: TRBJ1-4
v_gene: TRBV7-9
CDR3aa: CASNVQVNEKLFF
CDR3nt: TGTGCCAGCAACGTACAGGTTAATGAAAAACTGTTTTTT

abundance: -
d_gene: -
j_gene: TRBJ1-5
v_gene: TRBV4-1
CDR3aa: CASSQRLGENQPQHF
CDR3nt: TGCGCCAGCAGCCAAAGGTTGGGGGAAAATCAGCCCCAGCATTTT

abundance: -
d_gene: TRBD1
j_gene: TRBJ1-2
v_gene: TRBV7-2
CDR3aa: CASSYTRDSYGYTF
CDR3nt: TGTGCCAGCAGCTACACCCGGGACAGTTATGGCTACACCTTC

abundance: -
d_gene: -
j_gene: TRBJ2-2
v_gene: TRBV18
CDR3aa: CASSPIFTGELFF
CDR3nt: TGTGCCAGCTCACCGATTTTCACCGGGGAGCTGTTTTTT

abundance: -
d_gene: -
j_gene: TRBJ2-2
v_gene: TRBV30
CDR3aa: CAWSPRTGELFF
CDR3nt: TGTGCCTGGAGTCCCCGGACCGGGGAGCTGTTTTTT

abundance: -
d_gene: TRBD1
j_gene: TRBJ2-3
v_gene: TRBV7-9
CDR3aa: CASSPYRPGQGASTDTQYF
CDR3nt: TGTGCCAGCAGCCCTTACAGGCCGGGACAGGGGGCCAGCACAGATACGCAGTATTTT

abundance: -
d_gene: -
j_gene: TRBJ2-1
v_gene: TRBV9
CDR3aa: CASSVGGSGYNEQFF
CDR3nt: TGTGCCAGCAGCGTAGGGGGTAGCGGCTACAATGAGCAGTTCTTC

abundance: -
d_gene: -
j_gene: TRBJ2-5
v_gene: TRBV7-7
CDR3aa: CASSLPGEWGSQYF
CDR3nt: TGTGCCAGCAGCTTACCCGGGGAATGGGGGTCCCAGTACTTC

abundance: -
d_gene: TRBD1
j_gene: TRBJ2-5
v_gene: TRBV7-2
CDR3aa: CASSPWGTGKGETQYF
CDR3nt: TGTGCCAGCAGCCCGTGGGGGACAGGGAAGGGGGAGACCCAGTACTTC

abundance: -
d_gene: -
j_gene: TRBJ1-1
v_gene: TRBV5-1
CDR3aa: CASSLAGSRASAFF
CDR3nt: TGCGCCAGCAGCTTGGCCGGCAGTAGGGCATCGGCTTTCTTT

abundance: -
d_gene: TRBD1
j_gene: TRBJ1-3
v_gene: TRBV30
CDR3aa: CAWRTGGAGNTIYF
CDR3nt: TGTGCCTGGAGGACAGGGGGGGCTGGAAACACCATATATTTT

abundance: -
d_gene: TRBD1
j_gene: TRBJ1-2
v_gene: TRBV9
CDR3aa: CASSPTGTSRGYTF
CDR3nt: TGTGCCAGCAGCCCGACAGGGACTTCGCGGGGCTACACCTTC

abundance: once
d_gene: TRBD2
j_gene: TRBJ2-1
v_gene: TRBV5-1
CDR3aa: CASSLNLAGSNEQFF
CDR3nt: TGCGCCAGCAGCTTGAACCTAGCGGGAAGCAATGAGCAGTTCTTC

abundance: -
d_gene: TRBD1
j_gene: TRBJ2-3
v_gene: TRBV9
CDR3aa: CASSARDSRITDTQYF
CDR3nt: TGTGCCAGCAGCGCCCGGGACAGCCGGATCACAGATACGCAGTATTTT

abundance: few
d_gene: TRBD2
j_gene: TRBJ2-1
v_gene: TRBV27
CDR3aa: CASSRGRVSGYNEQFF
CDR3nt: TGTGCCAGCAGCCGAGGGAGGGTTAGCGGCTACAATGAGCAGTTCTTC

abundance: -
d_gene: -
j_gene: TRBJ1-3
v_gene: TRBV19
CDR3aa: CASTTLRGGTDYSGNTIYF
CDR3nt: TGTGCCAGTACTACACTACGTGGTGGGACGGACTACTCTGGAAACACCATATATTTT

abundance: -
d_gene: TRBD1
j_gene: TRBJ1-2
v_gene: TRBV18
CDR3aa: CASSLRGTGPNYGYTF
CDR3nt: TGTGCCAGCTCACTACGCGGGACAGGACCTAACTATGGCTACACCTTC

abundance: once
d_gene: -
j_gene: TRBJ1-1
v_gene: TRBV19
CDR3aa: CASSITGTEAFF
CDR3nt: TGTGCCAGTAGTATTACAGGGACTGAAGCTTTCTTT

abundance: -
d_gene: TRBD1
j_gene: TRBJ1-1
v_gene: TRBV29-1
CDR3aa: CRATGQGVASEAFF
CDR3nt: TGCAGAGCCACGGGACAGGGGGTAGCGTCTGAAGCTTTCTTT

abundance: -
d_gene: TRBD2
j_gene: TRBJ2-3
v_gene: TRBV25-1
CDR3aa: CASSAIGLAGFTDTQYF
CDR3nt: TGTGCCAGCAGTGCCATCGGACTAGCGGGCTTCACAGATACGCAGTATTTT

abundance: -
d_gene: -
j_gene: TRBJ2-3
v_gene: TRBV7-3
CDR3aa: CASSSRTETDTQYF
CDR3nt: TGTGCCAGCAGCTCTCGGACAGAAACAGATACGCAGTATTTT